These T cell receptor beta chains were read from a single sample in a study of technical replicates of blood from a handful of donors. Assay used: immunoSEQ multiplex PCR; TCRdb lists only in-frame clones, some missing. The sample carries some 80,000 clones, around 96% recorded once. The sequencing input was T cells isolated from PBMCs. The origin of the receptors is a human donor in good health. Each CDR3 is given with its conserved first and last residue. A D gene is named only where the DNA matches it firmly. Not every row has a clone size; where given, it reads once, few, many or a size class.

>NA|TRBJ1-1|TRBD1|TRBV9
CASSPDRGVSFF
TGTGCCAGCAGCCCCGACAGGGGGGTCTCTTTCTTT
>NA|TRBJ1-1|TRBD1|TRBV30
CAWSSTGGTEAFF
TGTGCCTGGAGTTCAACAGGGGGGACTGAAGCTTTCTTT
>NA|TRBJ1-1|NA|TRBV9
CASSLSGGGGEAFF
TGTGCCAGCAGCCTCTCCGGGGGGGGCGGTGAAGCTTTCTTT
>once|TRBJ2-7|TRBD2|TRBV11-3
CASSKGLAESYEQYF
TGTGCCAGCAGCAAAGGACTAGCGGAATCCTACGAGCAGTACTTC
>NA|TRBJ1-1|TRBD1|TRBV19
CASSTRQGVDSEAFF
TGTGCCAGTAGTACGCGACAGGGGGTGGACTCTGAAGCTTTCTTT
>NA|TRBJ2-1|NA|TRBV6-1
CASSEIPMRVDEQFF
TGTGCCAGCAGTGAGATTCCAATGAGAGTCGATGAGCAGTTCTTC
>NA|TRBJ2-7|TRBD1|TRBV6-1
CASKLFGTGSYEQYF
TGTGCCAGCAAGCTCTTCGGGACAGGATCCTACGAGCAGTACTTC
>NA|TRBJ1-1|NA|TRBV7-9
CASSLAGARKAEAFF
TGTGCCAGCAGCTTAGCAGGGGCGAGAAAGGCTGAAGCTTTCTTT
>once|TRBJ1-2|TRBD1|TRBV7-9
CASSPRTGGLEYGYTF
TGTGCCAGCAGCCCACGGACAGGGGGCCTGGAATATGGCTACACCTTC
>NA|TRBJ2-7|NA|TRBV5-1
CASRSSTAEFWF
TGCGCCAGCAGGTCATCGACGGCGGAGTTTTGGTTC
>NA|TRBJ1-4|NA|TRBV14
CASSLDMVNEKLFF
TGTGCCAGCAGCCTGGACATGGTGAATGAAAAACTGTTTTTT
>once|TRBJ2-1|NA|TRBV29-1
CSVEFSGNEQFF
TGCAGCGTTGAATTCAGCGGCAATGAGCAGTTCTTC
>NA|TRBJ2-1|TRBD2|TRBV27
CASSGGRELPDEQFF
TGTGCCAGCAGCGGAGGGAGGGAACTACCCGATGAGCAGTTCTTC
>NA|TRBJ2-3|NA|TRBV7-2
CASSLSGDTQYF
TGTGCCAGCAGCCTTTCAGGTGATACGCAGTATTTT
>NA|TRBJ1-1|NA|TRBV5-6
CASSQEVGLNTEAFF
TGTGCCAGCAGCCAGGAAGTGGGTCTGAACACTGAAGCTTTCTTT
>NA|TRBJ2-1|TRBD2|TRBV27
CASSLSSGRHSNEQFF
TGTGCCAGCAGTTTAAGTAGCGGGAGGCATAGCAATGAGCAGTTCTTC
>NA|TRBJ2-1|NA|TRBV10-3
CAISEQNEQFF
TGTGCCATCAGTGAGCAGAATGAGCAGTTCTTC
>NA|TRBJ1-4|TRBD1|TRBV2
CASRMDRRKLFF
TGTGCCAGCAGAATGGACAGGAGGAAACTGTTTTTT
>NA|TRBJ1-2|NA|TRBV5-1
CATRESYGYTF
TGCGCCACCCGGGAATCTTATGGCTACACCTTC
>NA|TRBJ1-5|NA|TRBV11-2
CASSLSGKSNQPQHF
TGTGCCAGCAGCTTATCAGGGAAGAGCAATCAGCCCCAGCATTTT
>once|TRBJ2-3|NA|TRBV5-1
CASRIDGYSTDTQYF
TGCGCCAGCAGGATAGACGGGTATAGCACAGATACGCAGTATTTT
>NA|TRBJ2-4|NA|TRBV7-8
CASSLGAFLAKNIQYF
TGTGCCAGCAGCTTAGGAGCTTTTCTGGCCAAAAACATTCAGTACTTC
>NA|TRBJ2-3|NA|TRBV5-1
CASSPLTSTDTQYF
TGCGCCAGCAGTCCCCTTACTAGCACAGATACGCAGTATTTT
>NA|TRBJ2-5|TRBD2|TRBV6-1
CASSESAGAGQETQYF
TGTGCCAGCAGTGAATCAGCAGGAGCGGGGCAAGAGACCCAGTACTTC
>NA|TRBJ2-7|TRBD1|TRBV28
CASRLPGQGHEQYF
TGTGCCAGCAGACTTCCGGGACAGGGCCACGAGCAGTACTTC
>NA|TRBJ1-1|TRBD1|TRBV7-8
CASSFSTGGLGAFF
TGTGCCAGCAGCTTTTCTACAGGGGGCTTAGGAGCTTTCTTT
>NA|TRBJ1-1|TRBD1|TRBV28
CASSFLQGANTEAFF
TGTGCCAGCAGTTTCCTACAGGGGGCTAACACTGAAGCTTTCTTT
>NA|TRBJ2-7|TRBD2|TRBV5-1
CASSLYPQTSGRSYEQYF
TGCGCCAGCAGCTTGTATCCTCAGACTAGCGGTCGTTCCTACGAGCAGTACTTC
>NA|TRBJ2-1|NA|TRBV7-8
CASSPKGEGREQFF
TGTGCCAGCAGCCCGAAGGGGGAGGGCCGTGAGCAGTTCTTC
>NA|TRBJ2-7|TRBD2|TRBV5-1
CASSLVGTSAYEQYF
TGCGCCAGCAGCTTGGTAGGGACTAGCGCCTACGAGCAGTACTTC
>NA|TRBJ1-1|TRBD1|TRBV6-1
CASRGTGEAFF
TGTGCCAGCAGGGGGACAGGGGAAGCTTTCTTT
>once|TRBJ2-2|NA|TRBV5-4
CASSLVRVGTGELFF
TGTGCCAGCAGCTTGGTTCGGGTCGGGACCGGGGAGCTGTTTTTT
>NA|TRBJ1-5|NA|TRBV4-3
CASSQDLGAPQHF
TGCGCCAGCAGCCAAGATTTGGGGGCGCCCCAGCATTTT
>NA|TRBJ2-7|TRBD2|TRBV7-2
CASSTDPASGRYEQYF
TGTGCCAGCAGCACCGACCCAGCTAGCGGGAGATACGAGCAGTACTTC
>NA|TRBJ1-1|NA|TRBV6-4
CASSDQANTEAFF
TGTGCCAGCAGTGACCAGGCGAACACTGAAGCTTTCTTT
>NA|TRBJ2-7|TRBD1|TRBV9
CASSFRDSSSYEQYF
TGTGCCAGCAGCTTTCGGGACAGTTCCTCCTACGAGCAGTACTTC
>NA|TRBJ2-5|TRBD1|TRBV28
CASRSGTVQETQYF
TGTGCCAGTCGTTCCGGGACAGTACAAGAGACCCAGTACTTC
>NA|TRBJ2-5|TRBD1|TRBV4-3
CASSLMPTGPQETQYF
TGCGCCAGCAGCCTCATGCCGACAGGGCCCCAAGAGACCCAGTACTTC
>NA|TRBJ2-5|NA|TRBV7-9
CASSQPPVETQYF
TGTGCCAGCAGCCAACCCCCGGTGGAGACCCAGTACTTC
>NA|TRBJ2-1|TRBD1|TRBV28
CASRWGTGAYNEQFF
TGTGCCAGCAGGTGGGGGACAGGGGCGTACAATGAGCAGTTCTTC
>NA|TRBJ2-7|NA|TRBV19
CASSTRGTPLEQYF
TGTGCCAGTAGTACCAGGGGAACCCCCCTCGAGCAGTACTTC